These 7 T cell receptor beta chains were all obtained from the same sample, sequenced in a study of blood T cell repertoires in COVID-19. The repertoire was sequenced with immunoSEQ multiplex PCR; TCRdb's copy has only in-frame clones and lacks some. The data show 150,000 to 200,000 clones, around 86% seen once. The sequencing sample was made of peripheral blood. These TCRs come from a man aged 55 to 69 with acute or convalescent COVID-19.

The rearrangement uses TRBV21-1 and TRBJ2-5; TRBD1 is the table's D call and was not checked against the DNA. TRBV21-1 is designated a pseudogene. The CDR3 totals 18 residues. In DNA, the CDR3 is TGTGCCAGCAGCCCAAAGTCGGCGGGACAGGTCGATGTAGAGACCCAGTACTTC. Amino acids: CASSPKSAGQVDVETQYF.

The CDR3 here is CASRHRTGGRTEAFF. The CDR3 coding sequence is TGTGCCAGCAGACACAGGACAGGGGGTCGAACTGAAGCTTTCTTT. This chain joins TRBV7-9 and TRBJ1-1; 10 bases agree with TRBD1. The length of the CDR3 is 15 residues. With V trimmed by 6 bases and J by 5 bases, 9 bases remained unmatched. The V gene's germline CDR1 is SEHNR and CDR2 FQNEAQ (reference sequence).

This chain connects TRBV4-1 to TRBJ2-1, with 8 positions matching TRBD1. The CDR3 spans 17 residues. V shed 4 bases and J 8 bases; nucleotides not matched to a gene: 16. Germline-derived CDR1 and CDR2 are MGHRA and YSYEKL. CDR3 in amino acids: CASSPRLMDRAVDEQFF. CDR3 bases: TGCGCCAGCAGCCCCCGCCTAATGGACAGGGCGGTCGATGAGCAGTTCTTC.

The rearrangement links TRBV19 to TRBJ2-4; the match to TRBD1 covers 7 bases. This CDR3 is 13 amino acids long. Germline V CDR1 and CDR2: LNHDA, SQIVND (reference sequence). The J segment lost 1 base and the V segment lost 7 bases, leaving 1 base of the junction unmatched. The CDR3 is CASKDRAKNIQYF. In DNA form, the CDR3 reads TGTGCCAGTAAGGACAGGGCCAAAAACATTCAGTACTTC.

The V gene is TRBV11-3, the J gene TRBJ1-3; D uncertain. Trimming took 0 bases from V and 7 from J, leaving 7 bases between them. Per the germline V gene, CDR1 is SGHNT and CDR2 is YENEEA. This CDR3 contains 13 residues. CDR3 sequence reads: CASSLDPLNTIYF. The CDR3 nucleotides read TGTGCCAGCAGCTTAGATCCCTTGAACACCATATATTTT.

V and J are TRBV29-1 and TRBJ2-1; TRBD2 might be the D (7 bases). CDR1 and CDR2 (germline): SQVTM, ANQGSEA. The CDR3 is 17 amino acids. With 5 bases removed from V and 1 base from J, the gap between germline ends came to 21 bases. CDR3 sequence reads: CSVPGQGGGNSYNEQFF. The CDR3 DNA follows: TGCAGCGTTCCGGGGCAGGGAGGGGGGAATTCCTACAATGAGCAGTTCTTC.

This chain connects TRBV29-1 to TRBJ2-7, with 9 positions matching TRBD1. Looked up from germline, CDR1 is SQVTM and CDR2 is ANQGSEA. The junction had 6 bases not matched to a gene; V was cut back by 0 bases and J by 3 bases. The length of the CDR3 is 15 residues. The CDR3 loop is CSVEDGTGRGYEQYF. The CDR3 DNA follows: TGCAGCGTTGAAGATGGGACAGGGCGGGGCTACGAGCAGTACTTC.